The 30 T cell receptor beta chains presented below share a single source sample, sequenced in a study of long-term antiretroviral therapy in people with HIV. Runs used v3.0 of the immunoSEQ assay and were done at survey level. Using immunoSEQ multiplex PCR, the repertoire was profiled, and TCRdb retains in-frame clones only, with some absent. The top ten hold around 5.5% of the sample, which has roughly 38,000 clones, about 80% seen once. The sample consisted of unsorted PBMCs, taken 3.4 years after starting antiretroviral therapy. These receptors originate from a man under 40 with HIV.

The chain joins TRBV7-9 to TRBJ1-4; 10 bases are shared with TRBD1. V was pared by 8 bases and J by 3 bases, with 9 bases of the junction left unmatched. Germline CDR1 and CDR2: SEHNR and FQNEAQ (reference sequence). The CDR3 contains 16 residues. This CDR3 is CASQGGTGVPNEKLFF. The DNA of the CDR3 is TGTGCCAGCCAAGGGGGGACAGGGGTCCCTAATGAAAAACTGTTTTTT.

By share, this clone counts as medium-sized. V is TRBV27 and J is TRBJ1-5; the D is unclear. CDR3 length: 14 amino acids. Germline values: CDR1 MNHEY, CDR2 SMNVEV (reference sequence). V lost 4 bases and J 9 bases, leaving 16 bases between the germline ends. In DNA form, the CDR3 reads TGTGCCAGCAGTTATAGCGGGCTGGTTGGGCCCCAGCATTTT. Translation: CASSYSGLVGPQHF.

The CDR3 protein is CASSLDAGRNTEAFF. The CDR3 DNA follows: TGTGCCAGCAGCTTAGATGCGGGTAGAAACACTGAAGCTTTCTTT. The J gene is TRBJ1-1, the V gene TRBV7-2; D ambiguous. V gave up 1 base and J gave up 2 bases, with 11 bases separating them. This CDR3 comprises 15 residues. Per germline, CDR1 SGHTA and CDR2 FQGNSA. The full variable domain, rest sourced from reference TRBV7-2 and TRBJ1-1, is GAGVSQSPSNKVTEKGKDVELRCDPISGHTALYWYRQSLGQGLEFLIYFQGNSAPDKSGLPSDRFSAERTGGSVSTLTIQRTQQEDSAVYLCASSLDAGRNTEAFFGQGTRLTVV.

The chain employs TRBV11-2 and TRBJ2-7; D uncertain. The CDR3 has 15 amino acids. Germline lookup yields CDR1 SGHAT and CDR2 FQNNGV. Trimming cost V 5 bases and J 7 bases, with 21 bases left between them. The CDR3 bases are TGTGCCAGCAGCCCCCCCAAGGGCTTGGGTCTGGAGCAGTACTTC. It encodes CASSPPKGLGLEQYF.

The V and J genes are TRBV5-1 and TRBJ1-1; D gene uncertain. The CDR3 runs to 13 residues. Trimming removed 5 bases at V and 0 bases at J, with 8 bases between. The germline V gene encodes CDR1 SGHRS and CDR2 YFSETQ. The CDR3 spells CASRGRLNTEAFF. CDR3 nucleotides: TGCGCCAGCAGAGGGCGGTTGAACACTGAAGCTTTCTTT.

This sequence joins TRBV5-1 and TRBJ2-3; D is unclear. This CDR3 is built from 14 residues. Trimming took off 3 bases at V and 2 bases at J, with 10 bases between the two ends. Germline loops: CDR1 SGHRS, CDR2 YFSETQ. The CDR3 is CASSSKGYTDTQYF. The DNA for the CDR3 is TGCGCCAGCAGCTCCAAGGGTTACACAGATACGCAGTATTTT.

The rearrangement joins TRBV5-6 to TRBJ1-1; 7 bases match TRBD1. Germline CDR1 is SGHDT and CDR2 is YYEEEE. The CDR3 is 14 residues long. V trimming: 2 bases; J trimming: 5 bases; junction bases outside the gene matches: 6. This CDR3 reads CASSLYRGRTEAFF. CDR3 sequence (DNA): TGTGCCAGCAGCTTATACAGGGGACGAACTGAAGCTTTCTTT.

This clone was seen only a few times. The V and J genes are TRBV28 and TRBJ2-7; D not resolved. Trimming removed 6 bases at V and 6 bases at J, with 9 bases between. The germline gives CDR1 MDHEN, CDR2 SYDVKM. CDR3 length: 11 amino acids. The CDR3 nucleotides read TGTGCCAGCAGGGAAAAGCGCGAGCAGTACTTC. This gives the protein CASREKREQYF.

The sample holds one count of this clone. The rearrangement uses TRBV28 and TRBJ2-7, with 15 bases fitting TRBD2. The germline V gene encodes CDR1 MDHEN and CDR2 SYDVKM. The V gene end was trimmed by 4 bases and the J gene end by 4 bases; junction bases not matched to a gene: 5. The CDR3 length is 16 residues. The CDR3 sequence is CASSSGLAGGIYEQYF. In DNA form, the CDR3 reads TGTGCCAGCAGTTCCGGACTAGCGGGAGGGATTTACGAGCAGTACTTC.

DNA of the CDR3: TGTGCCAGCAGTCATCTGACCACCCTGAACACTGAAGCTTTCTTT. Translating gives CASSHLTTLNTEAFF. The gene calls are TRBV6-5 and TRBJ1-1, with D hard to call. The germline V and J ends were trimmed by 5 bases and 0 bases, with 13 bases remaining between them. CDR1 is MNHEY, CDR2 SVGAGI, per germline. The CDR3 has 15 residues.

The chain carries TRBV14 and TRBJ2-5; possibly TRBD2 for D (5 bases). Trimming took 1 base from V and 5 from J, leaving 8 bases between them. CDR1 and CDR2 (germline): SGHDN, FVKESK. The CDR3 extends over 13 amino acids. Written as DNA, the CDR3 is TGTGCCAGCAGCCAAGTTCTAGCCGAGACCCAGTACTTC. Encoded protein: CASSQVLAETQYF.

This chain uses TRBV7-2 with TRBJ2-6, with D unresolved. CDR3 length: 15 residues. Germline V gives CDR1 SGHTA, CDR2 FQGNSA. Trimming removed 2 bases at V and 0 bases at J, with 5 bases between. CDR3 sequence reads: CASSLRRSGANVLTF. CDR3 nucleotides: TGTGCCAGCAGCTTAAGACGCTCTGGGGCCAACGTCCTGACTTTC.

The chain combines TRBV27 with TRBJ2-7; D call uncertain. The CDR3 consists of 14 residues. The V and J ends lost 7 bases and 2 bases respectively, with 15 bases between them. Germline assignment: CDR1 MNHEY and CDR2 SMNVEV (reference sequence). The DNA of the CDR3 is TGTGCCAGCATCCATTGGACCTTTCCCTACGAGCAGTACTTC. Encoded protein: CASIHWTFPYEQYF.

The rearrangement links TRBV6-5 to TRBJ2-2; tentatively, D is TRBD2 (6 bases). CDR1 MNHEY and CDR2 SVGAGI come from the germline V gene. The CDR3 spans 14 residues. V lost 5 bases and J lost 4, with 11 bases in between. CDR3 DNA: TGTGCCAGCAGTATTGCGGGATCCACCGGGGAGCTGTTTTTT. This gives the protein CASSIAGSTGELFF.

Only a few counts were recorded for this clone. The chain recombines TRBV5-6 with TRBJ1-1; the D gene is possibly TRBD1 (5 bases). Germline V CDR1 and CDR2: SGHDT, YYEEEE. V was clipped by 4 bases and J by 5 bases, with 12 bases between them. CDR3 length: 13 amino acids. The CDR3: CASSAPGGTEAFF. The CDR3 DNA is TGTGCCAGCAGCGCCCCGGGGGGTACTGAAGCTTTCTTT. Filled out from reference TRBV5-6 and TRBJ1-1, the complete variable domain reads DAGVTQSPTHLIKTRGQQVTLRCSPKSGHDTVSWYQQALGQGPQFIFQYYEEEERQRGNFPDRFSGHQFPNYSSELNVNALLLGDSALYLCASSAPGGTEAFFGQGTRLTVV.

This clone was seen just once. The chain combines TRBV4-2 with TRBJ2-5, with D maybe TRBD2 (7 bases). V lost 2 bases and J lost 1, with 17 bases in between. Germline values: CDR1 LGHNA, CDR2 YNFKEQ. CDR3 length: 17 amino acids. CDR3 nucleotides: TGTGCCAGCAGCCAACCTAACGGGGGGCCTAGCCAAGAGACCCAGTACTTC. Its protein is CASSQPNGGPSQETQYF.

This clone was seen just once. This rearrangement joins TRBV28 to TRBJ2-7, with D tentatively TRBD1 (6 bases). The length of the CDR3 is 13 residues. Trimming stripped 8 bases from V and 2 bases from J, with 13 bases between. Germline V gene lookup returns CDR1 MDHEN and CDR2 SYDVKM. This CDR3 reads CASQDGTTYEQYF. CDR3 nucleotide sequence: TGTGCCAGCCAGGATGGGACAACCTACGAGCAGTACTTC.

The V gene is TRBV6-5, the J gene TRBJ1-4; TRBD1 matches at 7 bases. From germline, CDR1 is MNHEY and CDR2 SVGAGI. After removal of 6 bases from V and 10 bases from J, the junction contained 5 bases not matched to a gene. The CDR3 runs 12 residues. The CDR3 DNA sequence: TGTGCCAGCAGCCGACAGGGAGGAAAACTGTTTTTT. Translated: CASSRQGGKLFF.

The V and J genes are TRBV18 and TRBJ1-1; D is uncertain. The CDR3 runs 16 residues. Trimming pared 1 base from V and 1 base from J, leaving 13 bases between. CDR1 and CDR2 (germline): KGHSH, LQKENI. The CDR3 nucleotides read TGTGCCAGCTCACCACTTGTAGGGCGTCCGAACACTGAAGCTTTCTTT. It translates to CASSPLVGRPNTEAFF.

This clone was recorded only once. V is TRBV5-4 and J is TRBJ2-7; TRBD1 matches at 11 bases. V dropped 4 bases and J dropped 2; count of bases not matched to a gene: 11. The germline gives CDR1 SGHNT, CDR2 YYREEE (reference sequence). This CDR3 has 17 residues. This chain's CDR3 is CASSGRPGQGGTYEQYF. The CDR3 bases are TGTGCCAGCAGCGGGAGACCGGGACAGGGGGGAACCTACGAGCAGTACTTC.

This clone was counted only a few times. The chain is built from TRBV14 and TRBJ1-3, with D unclear. The ends were cut back, 0 bases at V and 4 bases at J, with 19 bases in the middle. Germline V gene lookup returns CDR1 SGHDN and CDR2 FVKESK. This CDR3 is built from 18 residues. The CDR3 loop reads CASSQDPLAFTSGNTIYF. The CDR3 DNA reads as TGTGCCAGCAGCCAAGATCCCCTCGCGTTTACGTCGGGAAACACCATATATTTT.

This clone was seen just once. The genes are TRBV29-1 and TRBJ2-1, with 14 bases identical to TRBD2. J was trimmed by 9 bases and V by 6 bases; bases with no gene match: 10. Germline values: CDR1 SQVTM, CDR2 ANQGSEA. This CDR3 is 15 amino acids long. The CDR3 here is CSVLTPGLAGVEQFF. As DNA, the CDR3 is TGCAGCGTCCTTACCCCGGGACTAGCGGGAGTTGAGCAGTTCTTC.

The chain links TRBV19 to TRBJ2-4; no clear D gene. The germline CDR1 and CDR2 sequences are LNHDA and SQIVND (reference sequence). The CDR3 is made up of 14 amino acids. The V and J ends lost 2 bases and 6 bases respectively, with 11 bases between them. CDR3 sequence: CASSISSALNIQYF. In DNA form, the CDR3 reads TGTGCCAGTAGTATATCCAGCGCTTTAAACATTCAGTACTTC.

The gene calls are TRBV2 and TRBJ2-7; D unclear. The CDR3 is 11 amino acids. Germline V gene sequence: CDR1 SNHLY, CDR2 FYNNEI. The V gene lost 6 bases and the J gene lost 4 bases, with 7 bases spanning the gap. Here the CDR3 DNA reads TGTGCCAGCAGGCTGGGTTACGAGCAGTACTTC. Amino acids: CASRLGYEQYF.

The J gene is TRBJ1-1, the V gene TRBV14; maybe TRBD1 (5 bases). V shed 0 bases and J shed 4 bases, with 12 bases lying between them. The CDR3 loop spans 15 amino acids. Germline V lookup: CDR1 SGHDN, CDR2 FVKESK. CDR3: CASSQDSGGATEAFF. Written as DNA, the CDR3 is TGTGCCAGCAGCCAAGATAGTGGAGGGGCCACTGAAGCTTTCTTT.

The gene calls are TRBV5-1 and TRBJ2-1; D gene uncertain. The V end was cut by 2 bases, the J end by 2 bases, with 8 bases between. The V gene's germline CDR1 is SGHRS and CDR2 YFSETQ. The CDR3 is made up of 14 amino acids. CDR3 residues: CASSFLGTYNEQFF. The CDR3, as DNA: TGCGCCAGCAGCTTTCTAGGGACCTACAATGAGCAGTTCTTC.

The chain uses TRBV7-7 and TRBJ2-7; TRBD1 might be the D (6 bases). Trimming removed 6 bases from V and 3 bases from J, with 21 bases in between. The CDR3 spans 16 residues. Germline CDR1 reads SSHAT; CDR2 reads FNYEAQ (reference sequence). The CDR3 DNA sequence: TGTGCCAGCAGGATCCTACCCCATTCAGGGGTCTACGAGCAGTACTTC. Its translation is CASRILPHSGVYEQYF.

The V and J genes are TRBV18 and TRBJ2-3; D call uncertain. V was shortened by 3 bases and J by 4 bases, with 8 bases between the two germline ends. The CDR3 is made up of 13 amino acids. Germline lookup yields CDR1 KGHSH and CDR2 LQKENI. CDR3 in amino acids: CASSPPSSDTQYF. The CDR3, as DNA: TGTGCCAGCTCACCGCCAAGCTCAGATACGCAGTATTTT.

This chain joins TRBV19 and TRBJ2-2; D may match TRBD1 or TRBD2 (5 bases each). In germline, CDR1 is LNHDA, CDR2 SQIVND (reference sequence). V lost 5 bases, J lost 5 bases, and 6 bases lay in between. The CDR3 is 12 amino acids. The CDR3 spells CASSWGTGELFF. Here the CDR3 DNA reads TGTGCCAGTAGTTGGGGGACCGGGGAGCTGTTTTTT.

The gene calls are TRBV11-2 and TRBJ2-7; the match to TRBD2 covers 12 bases. The germline CDR1 and CDR2 sequences are SGHAT and FQNNGV. The CDR3 loop spans 13 amino acids. Trimming took 4 bases from V and 5 from J; bases not matched to a gene: 0. CDR3 sequence: CASSWTSGNEQYF. Here the CDR3 DNA reads TGTGCCAGCAGCTGGACTAGCGGGAACGAGCAGTACTTC.